This TCR beta chain was documented in a study of neurological immune-mediated disorders. Points from the study as a whole: The expanded clones of different subjects shared no CDR3 amino acid sequences (suggesting private repertoires in all groups). TCR clonal expansion peaked in HTLV-1-associated myelopathy patients and was lowest in multiple sclerosis patients.

For this clonotype: Its antigen is still unknown.

Described time point: technical triplicate 1. The unsorted libraries were generated from a total of 2 million PBMCs, which had been stored in RNAlater at -80 C. Germline V CDR1 and CDR2: SGHRS, YFSETQ. The ends lost 3 bases at V and 6 bases at J; junction bases unmatched: 5. The CDR3 has 14 residues. Per sequencing run, 15-18 subjects together gave over 190 million TCR-beta sequences. TCRdb analysed the 5' RACE reads with MiXCR anew, one entry per CDR3 protein. The sample contains around 37,000 distinct CDR3 sequences, more than 9.5% of which appear only once. The chain uses TRBV5-1 and TRBJ2-7; 11 bases line up with TRBD1. This receptor was obtained from a man aged 55-75 years with HTLV-1-associated myelopathy (HAM/TSP). Source material: PBMCs. In DNA, the CDR3 is TGCGCCAGCAGCTCAGGGACAGGGGGGTTCGAGCAGTACTTC. It encodes CASSSGTGGFEQYF.